This T cell receptor (beta chain) was sequenced during a study of T cells in Graves' hyperthyroidism and ophthalmopathy. This CDR3 is built from 13 residues. Germline CDR1 is DFQATT and CDR2 is SNEGSKA (reference sequence). V lost 7 bases and J lost 4; bases outside the gene matches: 7. Researchers took RNA transcripts and amplified the TCR beta CDR3 regions from them. The TCR CDR3 was amplified in a first-round RT-PCR using the HTBI primer set. TCRdb re-derived calls from the multiplex PCR reads in MiXCR, one entry per CDR3 protein. The repertoire holds 550,000 to 650,000 distinct CDR3 sequences, with approximately 14% as singletons. No ophthalmopathy progression within 18 months constituted stable Graves' hyperthyroidism. Newly diagnosed hyperthyroidism patients aged 18 to 65 years had disease lasting under 2 months. Criteria for exclusion of patients were uncontrolled infection, other autoimmune disease, pregnancy or lactation. Clinical symptoms, serum thyroxine and TRAb, thyroid ultrasound and orbital computed tomography were used for the diagnoses.

The sample holds many counts of this clonotype. V gene TRBV20-1 combines with J gene TRBJ2-1, with 7 positions matching TRBD1. The material sequenced was blood. The sequence was obtained from a woman aged 40 to 50 with Graves' hyperthyroidism. The CDR3, as DNA: TGCAGTGTCCCGGGACAGCCTTACAATGAGCAGTTCTTC. Amino acids: CSVPGQPYNEQFF.